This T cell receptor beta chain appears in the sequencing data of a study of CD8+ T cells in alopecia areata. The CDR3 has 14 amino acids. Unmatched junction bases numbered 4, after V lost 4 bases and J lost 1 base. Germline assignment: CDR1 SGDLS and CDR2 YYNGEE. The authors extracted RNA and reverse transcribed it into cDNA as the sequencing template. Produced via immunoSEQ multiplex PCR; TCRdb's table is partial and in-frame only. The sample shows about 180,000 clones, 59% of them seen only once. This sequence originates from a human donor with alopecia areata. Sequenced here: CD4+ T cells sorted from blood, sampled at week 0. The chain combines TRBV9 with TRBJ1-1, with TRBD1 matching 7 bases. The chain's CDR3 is CASSPGTANTEAFF. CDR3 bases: TGTGCCAGCAGCCCGGGGACAGCGAACACTGAAGCTTTCTTT.